A single sample is the source of the 28 T cell receptor beta chains below, sequenced in a study of OX40 agonist ivuxolimab in advanced cancers. Some clones are missing from TCRdb's copy, which holds only in-frame ones; the method was immunoSEQ multiplex PCR. The table lists 80,000 or so clones, around 87% of them singletons. The specimen comprised CD4+ or CD8+ T cells sorted from blood, sampled in a trial of the OX40 agonist ivuxolimab. These TCRs come from an adult with an advanced solid tumor such as melanoma, head and neck, liver or kidney cancer.

This chain uses TRBV6-6 with TRBJ2-1; no definite D call. V gave up 5 bases and J gave up 4 bases, with 9 bases separating them. The germline gives CDR1 MNHNY, CDR2 SVGAGI (reference sequence). This CDR3 contains 13 residues. CDR3 amino acids: CASSLEVYNEQFF. DNA for the CDR3: TGTGCCAGCAGTCTAGAGGTGTACAATGAGCAGTTCTTC.

The V and J genes are TRBV7-8 and TRBJ2-3, with 7 bases lining up with TRBD2. J was trimmed by 5 bases and V by 3 bases; bases with no gene match: 8. The V gene's germline CDR1 is SGHVS and CDR2 FQNEAQ. This CDR3 is built from 15 residues. This CDR3 is CASSFGGSGIDTQYF. Written as DNA, the CDR3 is TGTGCCAGCAGCTTTGGCGGGAGCGGCATAGATACGCAGTATTTT. Drawing the rest from reference TRBV7-8 and TRBJ2-3, the complete variable domain is GAGVSQSPRYKVAKRGQDVALRCDPISGHVSLFWYQQALGQGPEFLTYFQNEAQLDKSGLPSDRFFAERPEGSVSTLKIQRTQQEDSAVYLCASSFGGSGIDTQYFGPGTRLTVL.

V and J are TRBV5-4 and TRBJ2-2; unclear D gene. Germline V CDR1 and CDR2: SGHNT, YYREEE (reference sequence). Trimming took 9 bases from V and 3 from J, leaving 6 bases between them. The CDR3 contains 11 residues. CDR3 loop: CAIWDTGELFF. The CDR3, as DNA: TGTGCCATTTGGGACACCGGGGAGCTGTTTTTT.

The rearrangement uses TRBV6-6 and TRBJ1-2; D is undetermined. The CDR3 sequence is 13 residues long. CDR1 MNHNY and CDR2 SVGAGI come from the germline V gene (reference sequence). Trimming removed 6 bases from V and 7 bases from J, with 15 bases in between. The CDR3 is CASRTGSTAGYTF. The CDR3 DNA is TGTGCCAGCAGGACCGGGTCTACTGCTGGCTACACCTTC.

The chain combines TRBV9 with TRBJ2-7; D may match TRBD1 or TRBD2 (6 bases each). CDR3 length: 15 residues. The germline V gene has CDR1 SGDLS and CDR2 YYNGEE. V was cut by 1 base and J by 1 base, with 12 bases left in between. The CDR3 is CASSVSLGGSYEQYF. Written as DNA, the CDR3 is TGTGCCAGCAGCGTATCACTAGGGGGGTCCTACGAGCAGTACTTC.

This chain uses TRBV28 with TRBJ1-5; D might be TRBD1 (5 bases). The germline V and J ends were trimmed by 6 bases and 3 bases, with 9 bases remaining between them. The CDR3 is made up of 13 amino acids. Germline V gene data show CDR1 as MDHEN and CDR2 as SYDVKM. As DNA, the CDR3 is TGTGCCAGCAGGCGACAGTTCAATCAGCCCCAGCATTTT. This codes for CASRRQFNQPQHF.

V usage is TRBV30 and J usage is TRBJ2-5; no firm D call. The CDR3 runs 12 residues. Germline-derived CDR1 and CDR2 are GTSNPN and SVGIG (reference sequence). V dropped 2 bases and J dropped 2 bases, with 6 bases sitting between them. CDR3 sequence reads: CAWSTGQETQYF. The CDR3 DNA reads as TGTGCCTGGAGTACCGGGCAAGAGACCCAGTACTTC.

This clone was counted only a few times. The rearrangement joins TRBV5-1 to TRBJ1-1; possible D gene TRBD1, 6 bases. The CDR3 runs to 15 residues. Trimming took off 4 bases at V and 5 bases at J, with 18 bases between the two ends. The V gene's germline CDR1 is SGHRS and CDR2 YFSETQ. The CDR3 protein is CASSGNTGQSTEAFF. As DNA, the CDR3 is TGCGCCAGCAGCGGAAATACAGGGCAGAGTACTGAAGCTTTCTTT.

CDR3: CAISPSTRAGSYEQYF. CDR3 bases: TGTGCCATCAGTCCCTCAACAAGGGCCGGCTCCTACGAGCAGTACTTC. This chain connects TRBV10-3 to TRBJ2-7; D not certain. The CDR3 has 16 amino acids. V was trimmed by 5 bases and J by 0 bases, leaving 17 bases between them. Germline V lookup: CDR1 ENHRY, CDR2 SYGVKD.

This clone was picked up a small number of times. V gene TRBV7-3 combines with J gene TRBJ2-1, with 10 bases matching TRBD2. CDR1 and CDR2 from the germline V gene are SGHTA and FQGTGA. The CDR3 extends over 15 amino acids. The trim removed 5 bases at V and 4 bases at J, leaving 5 bases unmatched. The CDR3 DNA follows: TGTGCCAGCAGCCCAGCGGGAGGGCCATACAATGAGCAGTTCTTC. It encodes CASSPAGGPYNEQFF. The entire variable domain, with the rest obtained from reference TRBV7-3 and TRBJ2-1, is as follows: GAGVSQTPSNKVTEKGKYVELRCDPISGHTALYWYRQSLGQGPEFLIYFQGTGAADDSGLPNDRFFAVRPEGSVSTLKIQRTERGDSAVYLCASSPAGGPYNEQFFGPGTRLTVL.

The genes are TRBV6-6 and TRBJ2-7; no clear D gene. Trimming shortened V by 6 bases and J by 0 bases, and 9 bases separated the two germline ends. This CDR3 spans 13 amino acids. The V gene's germline CDR1 is MNHNY and CDR2 SVGAGI (reference sequence). Here the CDR3 DNA reads TGTGCCAGCAGGCACCACAGCTCCTACGAGCAGTACTTC. Encoded protein: CASRHHSSYEQYF.

The chain employs TRBV5-1 and TRBJ2-5; unclear D gene. Germline values: CDR1 SGHRS, CDR2 YFSETQ. This CDR3 contains 12 residues. The V end lost 1 base, the J end lost 2 bases, and 3 bases lay between the germline ends. CDR3 in amino acids: CASSLKQETQYF. CDR3 DNA: TGCGCCAGCAGCTTGAAGCAAGAGACCCAGTACTTC.

The chain uses TRBV5-4 and TRBJ1-2; D gene ambiguous. Germline V gene sequence: CDR1 SGHNT, CDR2 YYREEE (reference sequence). This CDR3 is 13 amino acids long. With 2 bases removed from V and 0 bases from J, the gap between germline ends came to 5 bases. The CDR3 DNA reads as TGTGCCAGCAGCTTTTCGGCTAACTATGGCTACACCTTC. It translates to CASSFSANYGYTF. Looking up the rest from reference TRBV5-4 and TRBJ1-2 gives the full variable domain: ETGVTQSPTHLIKTRGQQVTLRCSSQSGHNTVSWYQQALGQGPQFIFQYYREEENGRGNFPPRFSGLQFPNYSSELNVNALELDDSALYLCASSFSANYGYTFGSGTRLTVV.

A single count supports this clone. V gene TRBV7-9 combines with J gene TRBJ2-7; D is unresolved. In germline, CDR1 is SEHNR, CDR2 FQNEAQ (reference sequence). Trimming took off 1 base at V and 6 bases at J, with 7 bases between the two ends. The CDR3 contains 12 residues. The chain's CDR3 is CASSLDMGEQYF. CDR3 DNA sequence: TGTGCCAGCAGCTTAGATATGGGCGAGCAGTACTTC. Combining the CDR3 with reference TRBV7-9 and TRBJ2-7 gives the whole variable domain DTGVSQNPRHKITKRGQNVTFRCDPISEHNRLYWYRQTLGQGPEFLTYFQNEAQLEKSRLLSDRFSAERPKGSFSTLEIQRTEQGDSAMYLCASSLDMGEQYFGPGTRLTVT.

This clone was seen just once. The chain couples TRBV28 to TRBJ2-5; perhaps TRBD2 as D (6 bases). CDR1 and CDR2 (germline): MDHEN, SYDVKM. The length of the CDR3 is 14 residues. Trimming left V 3 bases short and J 5 bases short, with 13 bases between. CDR3 coding DNA: TGTGCCAGCAGTTTGGCGGGGATTAGGGAGACCCAGTACTTC. Its translation: CASSLAGIRETQYF.

This chain joins TRBV5-1 and TRBJ2-3, with 8 bases aligning to TRBD1. The CDR3 sequence is 13 residues long. J lost 5 bases, V lost 5 bases, and 4 bases had no gene match. Germline loops: CDR1 SGHRS, CDR2 YFSETQ. The chain's CDR3 is CASSNRGEDTQYF. Written as DNA, the CDR3 is TGCGCCAGCAGTAACAGGGGGGAAGATACGCAGTATTTT.

V is TRBV7-6 and J is TRBJ1-1; D is ambiguous. Per the germline V gene, CDR1 is SGHVS and CDR2 is FNYEAQ. This CDR3 contains 14 residues. V lost 3 bases and J 0 bases, leaving 8 bases between the germline ends. The CDR3 nucleotides read TGTGCCAGCAGCTTCGGCAGCATGAACACTGAAGCTTTCTTT. Amino acid sequence: CASSFGSMNTEAFF.

The chain has TRBV7-2 and TRBJ2-2, with D hard to call. This CDR3 is built from 14 residues. With 3 bases removed from V and 4 bases from J, the gap between germline ends came to 9 bases. The germline V gene encodes CDR1 SGHTA and CDR2 FQGNSA. CDR3 DNA sequence: TGTGCCAGCAGCTTCGGAGAGACCACCGGGGAGCTGTTTTTT. Translated, it gives CASSFGETTGELFF.

This chain uses TRBV10-1 with TRBJ2-2; TRBD2 agrees at 8 bases. This CDR3 region has 16 residues. The germline gives CDR1 WNHNN, CDR2 SYGVQD (reference sequence). Trimming at V came to 3 bases and at J to 4 bases, leaving 7 bases not matched to a gene. In DNA, the CDR3 is TGCGCCAGCAGTGATTTAGCTAGCGGGCCCACCGGGGAGCTGTTTTTT. Protein sequence: CASSDLASGPTGELFF.

This sequence joins TRBV9 and TRBJ2-2; D unresolved. CDR3 length equals 19 residues. Germline loops: CDR1 SGDLS, CDR2 YYNGEE. Between the trimmed V and J ends, which lost 0 bases and 6 bases, there was a span of 24 bases. The CDR3 DNA follows: TGTGCCAGCAGCGTAGGAGTTGAGACAAGGCGTACATGGTCCGGGGAGCTGTTTTTT. Its protein product is CASSVGVETRRTWSGELFF.

The J gene is TRBJ2-2, the V gene TRBV7-3, with TRBD2 matching over 7 bases. J was trimmed by 3 bases and V by 6 bases; bases with no gene match: 4. Looked up from germline, CDR1 is SGHTA and CDR2 is FQGTGA. This CDR3 is 14 amino acids long. Here the CDR3 DNA reads TGTGCCAGCAGGCCCCGGGGGGACACCGGGGAGCTGTTTTTT. It yields the protein CASRPRGDTGELFF.

In its sample, this clone was seen once. The V gene is TRBV19, the J gene TRBJ2-2; D is uncertain. CDR3 length: 14 residues. Germline values: CDR1 LNHDA, CDR2 SQIVND (reference sequence). Trimming removed 7 bases at V and 0 bases at J, with 9 bases between. Here the CDR3 reads CASKARSNTGELFF. The DNA of the CDR3 is TGTGCCAGTAAAGCCAGATCGAACACCGGGGAGCTGTTTTTT. Full variable domain (outside the CDR3, taken from reference TRBV19 and TRBJ2-2): DGGITQSPKYLFRKEGQNVTLSCEQNLNHDAMYWYRQDPGQGLRLIYYSQIVNDFQKGDIAEGYSVSREKKESFPLTVTSAQKNPTAFYLCASKARSNTGELFFGEGSRLTVL.

The chain links TRBV6-5 to TRBJ2-7; weak D call: TRBD1 (6 bases). The germline V and J ends were trimmed by 6 bases and 4 bases, with 10 bases remaining between them. The CDR3 is 12 amino acids. Per germline, CDR1 MNHEY and CDR2 SVGAGI. The CDR3 loop is CASSQGMYEQYF. The DNA for the CDR3 is TGTGCCAGCAGCCAGGGGATGTACGAGCAGTACTTC.

This clone was counted once. The chain joins TRBV5-1 to TRBJ2-2; the match to TRBD1 covers 9 bases. The V gene's germline CDR1 is SGHRS and CDR2 YFSETQ. This CDR3 spans 17 amino acids. Trimming cost V 4 bases and J 1 base; bases outside gene matches: 8. CDR3: CASSPGWGQGNTGELFF. CDR3 sequence (DNA): TGCGCCAGCAGCCCAGGGTGGGGACAGGGGAACACCGGGGAGCTGTTTTTT.

V usage is TRBV5-1 and J usage is TRBJ2-7, with unresolved D. Per the germline V gene, CDR1 is SGHRS and CDR2 is YFSETQ. The length of the CDR3 is 15 residues. V was trimmed by 0 bases and J by 0 bases, leaving 10 bases between them. CDR3 amino acids: CASSLAAGPSYEQYF. The CDR3 bases are TGCGCCAGCAGCTTGGCCGCAGGCCCCTCCTACGAGCAGTACTTC.

A remark on this clone: A junction boundary mismatches the germline segment, possibly from a read error. This CDR3 reads CSAGTTGTQYF. The CDR3 bases are TGCAGTGCCGGGACGACAGGTACGCAGTATTTT. The chain carries TRBV20-1 and TRBJ2-3; weak D call: TRBD1 (6 bases). CDR3 length: 11 amino acids. Germline CDR1 reads DFQATT; CDR2 reads SNEGSKA (reference sequence).

The gene calls are TRBV6-1 and TRBJ1-2; D unresolved. This CDR3 is 13 amino acids long. Per germline, CDR1 MNHNS and CDR2 SASEGT. V was shortened by 6 bases and J by 5 bases, with 13 bases between the two germline ends. The CDR3 DNA is TGTGCCAGCAGCTTCCCCGAGCGGTATGGCTACACCTTC. Translation: CASSFPERYGYTF.

This clone was detected once. This chain uses TRBV30 with TRBJ2-1, with 9 positions matching TRBD2. The CDR3 is made up of 14 amino acids. Germline V gene lookup returns CDR1 GTSNPN and CDR2 SVGIG (reference sequence). V lost 3 bases to trimming and J lost 7 bases; unmatched junction nucleotides: 7. CDR3 sequence: CAWRRGGIGNEQFF. CDR3 nucleotides: TGTGCCTGGAGGCGGGGGGGTATCGGGAATGAGCAGTTCTTC. Variable domain in full (rest from reference TRBV30 and TRBJ2-1): SQTIHQWPATLVQPVGSPLSLECTVEGTSNPNLYWYRQAAGRGLQLLFYSVGIGQISSEVPQNLSASRPQDRQFILSSKKLLLSDSGFYLCAWRRGGIGNEQFFGPGTRLTVL.